This T cell receptor beta chain was recorded in a study of Ad26.COV2.S vaccination and SARS-CoV-2 variants. Documented treatment: some 20 received Ad26.COV2.S at low or high dose, single or two shots; five or six received placebo; per-sample allocation not given. Collection of the samples took place on day 63 after the first injection of vaccine or placebo. Measured with immunoSEQ multiplex PCR; TCRdb has only the in-frame clones, and not every one. This table has approximately 300,000 clones, approximately 86% appearing once. Trimming left V 4 bases short and J 5 bases short, with 15 bases between. The CDR3 is 14 amino acids. Germline values: CDR1 SGHNT, CDR2 YYREEE (reference sequence).

Source: peripheral blood, taken in a trial of Ad26.COV2.S vaccine versus placebo. V gene TRBV5-4 combines with J gene TRBJ1-2; D ambiguous. The TCR originated in a person aged 18-60 years who received the Ad26.COV2.S COVID-19 vaccine or a placebo. The CDR3 sequence: CASSPVRGWYGYTF. CDR3 bases: TGTGCCAGCAGCCCGGTTCGAGGGTGGTATGGCTACACCTTC.